This entry lists 31 T cell receptor beta chains sequenced from one sample in a study of T-cell memory formation after mild COVID-19. Using its own MiXCR run on the 5' RACE reads, TCRdb lists one record per CDR3 protein. The sample holds 470,000 or so distinct CDR3 sequences; approximately 20% are singletons and the top ten take roughly 8.4%. The sequenced sample consisted of PBMCs or a T cell subset sorted from them (not recorded which). All receptors come from an adult woman who had mild COVID-19 (a few samples of this study predate the infection). Cell type and time point are not known.

The chain combines TRBV6-2 or TRBV6-3 with TRBJ2-5; D ambiguous. Deletions cut 6 bases from V and 11 bases from J, with 4 bases between. The CDR3 totals 8 residues. The germline V gene encodes CDR1 MNHEY and CDR2 SVGEGT. In nucleotides, the CDR3 is TGTGCCAGCAGCCTACAGTACTTC. Protein product: CASSLQYF.

This rearrangement joins TRBV18 to TRBJ1-5, with a tentative D call TRBD1 (5 bases). The CDR3 covers 15 residues. Per germline, CDR1 KGHSH and CDR2 LQKENI. V was pared by 1 base and J by 6 bases, with 13 bases between. CDR3 coding DNA: TGTGCCAGCTCACCACGGCAGGAGAGGGGTCAGCCCCAGCATTTT. This encodes CASSPRQERGQPQHF.

V gene TRBV2 combines with J gene TRBJ1-2; D uncertain. Trimming removed 2 bases from V and 5 bases from J, with 18 bases in between. Germline CDR1 SNHLY, CDR2 FYNNEI. The CDR3 contains 16 residues. The CDR3 is CASSESSISRLYGYTF. CDR3 in DNA: TGTGCCAGCAGTGAAAGCTCTATATCTCGACTTTATGGCTACACCTTC.

This chain links TRBV10-3 with TRBJ2-7, with D possibly being TRBD2 (5 bases). Germline V gene data show CDR1 as ENHRY and CDR2 as SYGVKD. This CDR3 has 12 residues. The ends were cut back, 5 bases at V and 3 bases at J, with 8 bases in the middle. The CDR3, as DNA: TGTGCCATCAGTTCTCGGGGCTACGAGCAGTACTTC. Translation: CAISSRGYEQYF.

The chain joins TRBV7-6 to TRBJ2-2; 9 bases are a match to TRBD1. V lost 11 bases, J lost 4 bases, and 11 bases stayed unmatched. This CDR3 has 15 residues. Germline V gives CDR1 SGHVS, CDR2 FNYEAQ. The CDR3 bases are TGTGCCGGGCGACAGGGGGAGGGAAGCACCGGGGAGCTGTTTTTT. Residues: CAGRQGEGSTGELFF. The full variable domain, in which reference TRBV7-6 and TRBJ2-2 provide the parts outside the CDR3, is GAGVSQSPRYKVTKRGQDVALRCDPISGHVSLYWYRQALGQGPEFLTYFNYEAQQDKSGLPNDRFSAERPEGSISTLTIQRTEQRDSAMYRCAGRQGEGSTGELFFGEGSRLTVL.

The rearrangement links TRBV7-3 to TRBJ2-3; TRBD2 is a possible D gene (13 bases). CDR1 and CDR2 (germline): SGHTA, FQGTGA. This CDR3 comprises 20 residues. V gave up 5 bases and J gave up 2 bases, with 29 bases separating them. CDR3 residues: CASSPGTGGTSGRATDTQYF. In DNA, the CDR3 is TGTGCCAGCAGCCCTGGGACAGGGGGCACTAGCGGGAGGGCCACAGATACGCAGTATTTT.

This clonotype has only a few counts. The chain joins TRBV7-3 to TRBJ2-5, with 9 nucleotides matching TRBD1. The CDR3 sequence is 15 residues long. The germline gives CDR1 SGHTA, CDR2 FQGTGA. V dropped 4 bases and J dropped 7; count of bases not matched to a gene: 10. The CDR3 reads CASSYRDREFGTQYF. DNA of the CDR3: TGTGCCAGCAGCTACCGGGACAGGGAGTTTGGGACCCAGTACTTC.

This sequence joins TRBV7-8 and TRBJ2-7; D not resolved. Deletions cut 6 bases from V and 1 base from J, with 10 bases between. Looked up from germline, CDR1 is SGHVS and CDR2 is FQNEAQ. The CDR3 totals 13 residues. For the CDR3, the DNA is TGTGCCAGCAGTCACAGAGCATCCTACGAGCAGTACTTC. It encodes CASSHRASYEQYF. Full variable domain (missing parts from reference TRBV7-8 and TRBJ2-7): GAGVSQSPRYKVAKRGQDVALRCDPISGHVSLFWYQQALGQGPEFLTYFQNEAQLDKSGLPSDRFFAERPEGSVSTLKIQRTQQEDSAVYLCASSHRASYEQYFGPGTRLTVT.

Notes on this clonotype: The final CDR3 position lacks the conserved phenylalanine or tryptophan, pointing to a likely read error. The DNA is left out, because the CDR3 cannot be placed on it with certainty; the CDR3 is given as TCRdb lists it. V is TRBV4-1 and J is TRBJ2-1; TRBD2 reflects the table's D call only, with no check against the DNA. Germline CDR1 MGHRA, CDR2 YSYEKL. Termini included, the CDR3 measures 15 amino acids. CDR3 protein: CASSQDLASGKIGPL.

CDR3 protein: CASSRGTEYEQYF. The CDR3 nucleotides read TGTGCCAGCAGTAGAGGGACAGAATACGAGCAGTACTTC. This chain links TRBV27 with TRBJ2-7; 7 bases agree with TRBD1. CDR1 is MNHEY and CDR2 is SMNVEV in the germline V gene (reference sequence). This CDR3 spans 13 amino acids. The ends lost 5 bases at V and 4 bases at J; junction bases unmatched: 5.

This chain connects TRBV12-3 or TRBV12-4 to TRBJ1-2; no clear D gene. Trimming removed 0 bases from V and 4 bases from J, with 9 bases in between. CDR3 size: 14 residues. The CDR3 DNA reads as TGTGCCAGCAGTTTAGCGGTGGCTCCCTATGGCTACACCTTC. It specifies CASSLAVAPYGYTF.

The chain links TRBV27 to TRBJ2-3; D gene uncertain. Germline CDR1 and CDR2: MNHEY and SMNVEV (reference sequence). With 8 bases removed from V and 2 bases from J, the gap between germline ends came to 17 bases. The CDR3 extends over 15 amino acids. The CDR3 coding sequence is TGTGCCAGCCGCTTGGAGAGGACCCACACAGATACGCAGTATTTT. Amino acids: CASRLERTHTDTQYF.

This clonotype has more than one count but fewer than ten. The gene calls are TRBV6-6 and TRBJ1-3, with a possible D match to TRBD1 (5 bases). The germline CDR1 and CDR2 sequences are MNHNY and SVGAGI (reference sequence). V lost 2 bases, J lost 1 base, and 18 bases lay in between. This CDR3 has 18 residues. CDR3 in DNA: TGTGCCAGCAGTTACCCACAAACTCAGGGTCTTTCTGGAAACACCATATATTTT. This gives the protein CASSYPQTQGLSGNTIYF.

The chain is built from TRBV30 and TRBJ1-5; maybe TRBD1 (6 bases). V lost 0 bases to trimming and J lost 6 bases, with 12 bases between them. The CDR3 totals 14 residues. The germline CDR1 and CDR2 sequences are GTSNPN and SVGIG (reference sequence). CDR3 nucleotides: TGTGCCTGGAGTGTACAGGGTGTCGCTCAGCCCCAGCATTTT. Its translation is CAWSVQGVAQPQHF.

This clonotype was seen only a few times. V and J are TRBV3-1 and TRBJ2-5, with TRBD2 matching 7 bases. The germline V gene has CDR1 LGHDT and CDR2 YNNKEL (reference sequence). The junction had 6 bases not matched to a gene; V was cut back by 1 base and J by 4 bases. This CDR3 spans 15 amino acids. CDR3: CASSQGSASGETQYF. The CDR3 nucleotides are TGTGCCAGCAGCCAAGGGTCCGCTAGCGGAGAGACCCAGTACTTC.

The rearrangement uses TRBV12-3 or TRBV12-4 and TRBJ1-1, with TRBD1 matching 8 bases. This CDR3 spans 13 amino acids. Trimming removed 4 bases from V and 8 bases from J; junction bases left unmatched: 6. The CDR3 here is CASSWTGTQEAFF. The CDR3 DNA follows: TGTGCCAGCAGTTGGACAGGGACTCAGGAAGCTTTCTTT.

J is TRBJ1-2 and V is TRBV2, with a weak D call TRBD1 (5 bases). The CDR3 runs to 16 residues. Germline assignment: CDR1 SNHLY and CDR2 FYNNEI. The ends were cut back, 8 bases at V and 0 bases at J, with 19 bases in the middle. Written as DNA, the CDR3 is TGTGCCAGCGAGGGGAACCATCTCAGATCTAACTATGGCTACACCTTC. Its translation is CASEGNHLRSNYGYTF.

The chain has TRBV29-1 and TRBJ2-1, with no clear D. Looked up from germline, CDR1 is SQVTM and CDR2 is ANQGSEA. The length of the CDR3 is 13 residues. Trimming left V 4 bases short and J 3 bases short, with 10 bases between. CDR3 region: CSVVSILYNEQFF. CDR3 coding DNA: TGCAGCGTTGTTAGCATTCTCTACAATGAGCAGTTCTTC.

This clonotype came up a few times. V and J are TRBV10-3 and TRBJ1-6; 10 bases are a match to TRBD1. Germline V lookup: CDR1 ENHRY, CDR2 SYGVKD. J was trimmed by 10 bases and V by 6 bases; bases with no gene match: 6. The CDR3 is made up of 14 amino acids. CDR3 DNA sequence: TGTGCCATCAGCGGGACAGGGGATGGCTCACCCCTCCACTTT. This sequence encodes CAISGTGDGSPLHF.

This clonotype was counted only a few times. V is TRBV18 and J is TRBJ2-1, with TRBD2 matching 7 bases. The ends lost 0 bases at V and 10 bases at J; junction bases unmatched: 3. Germline V gives CDR1 KGHSH, CDR2 LQKENI. This CDR3 has 13 residues. The CDR3 protein is CASSPPSGGEQFF. The CDR3 nucleotides are TGTGCCAGCTCACCACCGTCGGGAGGAGAGCAGTTCTTC.

This clonotype was picked up a small number of times. This chain uses TRBV12-3 or TRBV12-4 with TRBJ2-7; D is uncertain. The CDR3 sequence is 14 residues long. V was shortened by 3 bases and J by 3 bases, with 12 bases between the two germline ends. The CDR3 bases are TGTGCCAGCAGTTTGATCCGAACAGTCTACGAGCAGTACTTC. Encoded protein: CASSLIRTVYEQYF.

The chain joins TRBV7-8 to TRBJ2-5, with 11 positions matching TRBD2. CDR3 length equals 16 residues. Germline CDR1 is SGHVS and CDR2 is FQNEAQ. With V trimmed by 3 bases and J by 4 bases, 7 bases remained unmatched. CDR3 loop: CASSFSASGRRETQYF. The CDR3, as DNA: TGTGCCAGCAGCTTTTCGGCTAGCGGGAGGAGAGAGACCCAGTACTTC.

The V and J genes are TRBV6-5 and TRBJ2-7, with D perhaps assigned TRBD1 or TRBD2 (5 bases each). The germline V and J ends were trimmed by 6 bases and 2 bases, with 14 bases remaining between them. The CDR3 spans 14 residues. The germline gives CDR1 MNHEY, CDR2 SVGAGI. The DNA for the CDR3 is TGTGCCAGCAGCGAGGCTGGGGGTGCCTACGAGCAGTACTTC. Encoded protein: CASSEAGGAYEQYF.

This clonotype was counted a single time. J is TRBJ1-2 and V is TRBV5-6; 9 bases agree with TRBD1. With 2 bases clipped from V and 5 bases from J, the junction kept 4 bases outside the gene matches. This CDR3 has 14 residues. Germline V gene data show CDR1 as SGHDT and CDR2 as YYEEEE. The CDR3, as DNA: TGTGCCAGCAGCTTACAGGGGGCGCGATATGGCTACACCTTC. It yields the protein CASSLQGARYGYTF.

This chain links TRBV7-9 with TRBJ2-1; 8 bases are a match to TRBD1. Germline CDR1 SEHNR, CDR2 FQNEAQ (reference sequence). The V segment lost 3 bases and the J segment 13 bases; nucleotides outside the gene matches: 5. The CDR3 consists of 12 residues. The CDR3 DNA reads TGTGCCAGCAGCTTTGGCCAGGGGGCCCAGTTCTTC. This gives the protein CASSFGQGAQFF.

The chain has TRBV9 and TRBJ2-1; 8 nucleotides align to TRBD1. The germline V gene encodes CDR1 SGDLS and CDR2 YYNGEE. Trimming took 0 bases from V and 5 from J; bases not matched to a gene: 7. This CDR3 comprises 16 residues. The CDR3 here is CASSVAPTGGNNEQFF. The CDR3 nucleotides read TGTGCCAGCAGCGTAGCCCCCACAGGGGGAAACAATGAGCAGTTCTTC.

The V gene is TRBV4-1, the J gene TRBJ2-1; 9 bases agree with TRBD2. J was trimmed by 3 bases and V by 1 base; bases with no gene match: 10. Germline loops: CDR1 MGHRA, CDR2 YSYEKL. The CDR3 consists of 18 residues. The CDR3 nucleotides are TGCGCCAGCAGCCAAGCCCCTAGCGGGACGCCCCTCTACAATGAGCAGTTCTTC. Protein product: CASSQAPSGTPLYNEQFF.

The chain is built from TRBV7-2 and TRBJ2-7; D gene ambiguous. Per germline, CDR1 SGHTA and CDR2 FQGNSA. The V end lost 1 base, the J end lost 7 bases, and 8 bases lay between the germline ends. CDR3 length equals 12 residues. The CDR3 spells CASSLDFSEQYF. Here the CDR3 DNA reads TGTGCCAGCAGCTTAGACTTCAGTGAGCAGTACTTC.

The V gene is TRBV12-3 or TRBV12-4, the J gene TRBJ2-1; the match to TRBD2 covers 8 bases. After removal of 7 bases from V and 4 bases from J, the junction contained 6 bases not matched to a gene. The CDR3 is made up of 14 amino acids. The CDR3 loop is CASNPSGGYNEQFF. CDR3 DNA sequence: TGTGCCAGCAATCCCAGCGGGGGTTACAATGAGCAGTTCTTC.

V is TRBV4-3 and J is TRBJ2-3, with D possibly being TRBD2 (6 bases). Germline V gene data show CDR1 as LGHNA and CDR2 as YSLEER. There are 13 residues in the CDR3. Trimming left V 3 bases short and J 4 bases short, with 8 bases between. As DNA, the CDR3 is TGCGCCAGCAGCCAGAGCGGGTCAGATACGCAGTATTTT. It codes for CASSQSGSDTQYF.

The chain recombines TRBV10-2 with TRBJ1-5, with 9 bases lining up with TRBD1. Trimming took 4 bases from V and 2 from J; bases not matched to a gene: 6. The CDR3 runs to 16 residues. The germline gives CDR1 WSHSY, CDR2 SAAADI. CDR3 nucleotides: TGCGCCAGCAGTGCTTGGGACAGGGACGGCAATCAGCCCCAGCATTTT. Protein sequence: CASSAWDRDGNQPQHF.